This entry lists 21 T cell receptor beta chains sequenced from one sample in a study of blood T cell repertoires in COVID-19. The assay was immunoSEQ multiplex PCR, and TCRdb's table has in-frame clones only and misses some. The table records approximately 180,000 clones, approximately 80% of them present only once. Sequenced material: peripheral blood. The receptors here all came from an elderly woman with COVID-19, enrolled during active disease.

This chain links TRBV3-1 (or the pseudogene TRBV3-2) with TRBJ1-3; 9 bases line up with TRBD1. This CDR3 region has 16 residues. Germline-derived CDR1 and CDR2 are LGHDT and YNNKEL (reference sequence). V trimming: 4 bases; J trimming: 4 bases; junction bases outside the gene matches: 8. CDR3 sequence reads: CASSPPTGGYGNTIYF. CDR3 nucleotide sequence: TGTGCCAGCAGCCCCCCGACAGGGGGTTACGGAAACACCATATATTTT.

This clone is a singleton in its sample. The rearrangement uses TRBV19 and TRBJ2-7; 11 bases are shared with TRBD1. The V segment lost 4 bases and the J segment 6 bases; nucleotides outside the gene matches: 11. This CDR3 spans 16 amino acids. The V gene's germline CDR1 is LNHDA and CDR2 SQIVND (reference sequence). CDR3 protein: CASSSGLGQGVGEQYF. In DNA form, the CDR3 reads TGTGCCAGTAGTAGCGGACTGGGACAGGGGGTGGGCGAGCAGTACTTC. The full variable domain, in which reference TRBV19 and TRBJ2-7 provide the parts outside the CDR3, is DGGITQSPKYLFRKEGQNVTLSCEQNLNHDAMYWYRQDPGQGLRLIYYSQIVNDFQKGDIAEGYSVSREKKESFPLTVTSAQKNPTAFYLCASSSGLGQGVGEQYFGPGTRLTVT.

The chain joins TRBV18 to TRBJ1-2; 8 bases are a match to TRBD1. J lost 7 bases, V lost 3 bases, and 7 bases had no gene match. In germline, CDR1 is KGHSH, CDR2 LQKENI. The CDR3 runs 14 residues. CDR3 in DNA: TGTGCCAGCTCACCTCAAGGACAGGGTGCTGGCTACACCTTC. Translating gives CASSPQGQGAGYTF.

The chain recombines TRBV2 with TRBJ1-2; 7 nucleotides line up with TRBD1. The germline gives CDR1 SNHLY, CDR2 FYNNEI. Trimming took 6 bases from V and 7 from J; bases not matched to a gene: 5. CDR3 length: 12 residues. The CDR3 sequence: CASRPGQFGYTF. The CDR3 DNA is TGTGCCAGCAGGCCGGGACAGTTTGGCTACACCTTC.

The chain employs TRBV28 and TRBJ2-3, with TRBD1 matching over 8 bases. The CDR3 sequence is 14 residues long. The germline V gene has CDR1 MDHEN and CDR2 SYDVKM. V lost 10 bases, J lost 1 base, and 7 bases stayed unmatched. As DNA, the CDR3 is TGTGCCACCGATCGACAGGGGCGCACAGATACGCAGTATTTT. It encodes CATDRQGRTDTQYF.

The CDR3, as DNA: TGTGCCACCAGCAGAGACAGCCAAGAGACCCAGTACTTC. Its translation is CATSRDSQETQYF. V gene TRBV15 combines with J gene TRBJ2-5, with D unclear. The CDR3 has 13 residues. V was cut by 0 bases and J by 1 base, with 3 bases left in between. Germline V CDR1 and CDR2: LNHNV, YYDKDF (reference sequence). The entire variable domain, with the rest obtained from reference TRBV15 and TRBJ2-5, is as follows: DAMVIQNPRYQVTQFGKPVTLSCSQTLNHNVMYWYQQKSSQAPKLLFHYYDKDFNNEADTPDNFQSRRPNTSFCFLDIRSPGLGDTAMYLCATSRDSQETQYFGPGTRLLVL.

The V and J genes are TRBV28 and TRBJ2-1; no reliable D call. The V end lost 4 bases, the J end lost 0 bases, and 7 bases lay between the germline ends. Germline CDR1 MDHEN, CDR2 SYDVKM. The CDR3 has 14 residues. The CDR3 protein is CASSYGSSYNEQFF. In DNA form, the CDR3 reads TGTGCCAGCAGTTACGGTAGCTCCTACAATGAGCAGTTCTTC.

This sequence joins TRBV2 and TRBJ1-1; TRBD1 is a possible D gene (5 bases). Between the trimmed V and J ends, which lost 5 bases and 6 bases, there was a span of 13 bases. CDR3 length equals 13 residues. CDR1 and CDR2 from the germline V gene are SNHLY and FYNNEI. DNA of the CDR3: TGTGCCAGCAGTTGGACCAGGGTGGCTGAAGCTTTCTTT. Translation gives CASSWTRVAEAFF.

Here the CDR3 reads CASSLPRQGLQETQYF. DNA for the CDR3: TGTGCCAGCAGTTTGCCCCGACAGGGCCTCCAAGAGACCCAGTACTTC. The chain couples TRBV28 to TRBJ2-5, with 7 nucleotides matching TRBD1. The V segment lost 3 bases and the J segment 1 base; nucleotides outside the gene matches: 8. There are 16 residues in the CDR3. Germline values: CDR1 MDHEN, CDR2 SYDVKM.

The rearrangement uses TRBV27 and TRBJ1-1, with a tentative D call TRBD1 (5 bases). The V gene's germline CDR1 is MNHEY and CDR2 SMNVEV (reference sequence). Trimming took 3 bases from V and 11 from J, leaving 16 bases between them. This CDR3 is 13 amino acids long. The CDR3: CASSFWRDGAAFF. The CDR3 coding sequence is TGTGCCAGCAGTTTTTGGAGGGACGGGGCGGCTTTCTTT.

In nucleotides, the CDR3 is TGTGCCAGCTCACCGATGAGGGAATACGAGCAGTACTTC. This sequence encodes CASSPMREYEQYF. The chain uses TRBV18 and TRBJ2-7; D may be TRBD2 (5 bases). This CDR3 region has 13 residues. The V gene lost 3 bases and the J gene lost 4 bases, with 10 bases spanning the gap. CDR1 is KGHSH, CDR2 LQKENI, per germline.

This clone turned up a few times. The V and J genes are TRBV20-1 and TRBJ2-7; a possible D gene is TRBD1 (5 bases). This CDR3 spans 13 amino acids. V lost 3 bases and J 3 bases, leaving 12 bases between the germline ends. CDR1 is DFQATT, CDR2 SNEGSKA, per germline (reference sequence). CDR3 region: CSASPRTNYEQYF. The CDR3 DNA reads TGCAGTGCTAGTCCTAGGACAAACTACGAGCAGTACTTC.

This chain links TRBV12-3 or TRBV12-4 with TRBJ1-3, with D unresolved. Trimming removed 6 bases from V and 4 bases from J, with 7 bases in between. The CDR3 contains 12 residues. CDR3 sequence reads: CASSQFGNTIYF. CDR3 nucleotides: TGTGCCAGCAGCCAATTCGGAAACACCATATATTTT.

The rearrangement links TRBV21-1 to TRBJ2-7; whether TRBD2, the table's D call, matches the DNA was not checked. TRBV21-1 is a recognized pseudogene. The CDR3 is 16 residues long. The CDR3 DNA sequence: TGTGCCAGCAGCAACGCGCGGACTAGCGGGGTCCACGAGCAGTACTTC. The encoded protein is CASSNARTSGVHEQYF.

This rearrangement joins TRBV19 to TRBJ1-5, with TRBD1 identical over 7 bases. This CDR3 contains 15 residues. V lost 7 bases, J lost 0 bases, and 6 bases stayed unmatched. Germline V gene data show CDR1 as LNHDA and CDR2 as SQIVND (reference sequence). The chain's CDR3 is CASTITGVSNQPQHF. As DNA, the CDR3 is TGTGCCAGTACCATAACAGGGGTTAGCAATCAGCCCCAGCATTTT. The full variable domain, with the rest looked up from reference TRBV19 and TRBJ1-5, is DGGITQSPKYLFRKEGQNVTLSCEQNLNHDAMYWYRQDPGQGLRLIYYSQIVNDFQKGDIAEGYSVSREKKESFPLTVTSAQKNPTAFYLCASTITGVSNQPQHFGDGTRLSIL.

The rearrangement joins TRBV10-3 to TRBJ2-1, with TRBD2 matching 12 bases. V lost 7 bases and J lost 5; bases outside the gene matches: 12. The CDR3 is 17 amino acids. The germline gives CDR1 ENHRY, CDR2 SYGVKD. The CDR3 DNA reads as TGTGCCATCAAAGCTAGCGGGAGGGCCCTGATCCACAATGAGCAGTTCTTC. As protein: CAIKASGRALIHNEQFF.

This rearrangement joins TRBV7-8 to TRBJ1-4, with a weak D call TRBD1 (6 bases). Germline CDR1 SGHVS, CDR2 FQNEAQ. Trimming pared 5 bases from V and 0 bases from J, leaving 10 bases between. This CDR3 spans 15 amino acids. The DNA of the CDR3 is TGTGCCAGCAGCCGACAGGAGGCAACTAATGAAAAACTGTTTTTT. Protein: CASSRQEATNEKLFF.

The chain combines TRBV28 with TRBJ2-1, with 7 bases lining up with TRBD1. The V segment lost 6 bases and the J segment 4 bases; nucleotides outside the gene matches: 6. This CDR3 has 14 residues. The germline gives CDR1 MDHEN, CDR2 SYDVKM. CDR3 in amino acids: CASRRDRAYNEQFF. The DNA of the CDR3 is TGTGCCAGCAGACGGGACAGAGCTTACAATGAGCAGTTCTTC. The variable domain in full, completed from reference TRBV28 and TRBJ2-1, reads DVKVTQSSRYLVKRTGEKVFLECVQDMDHENMFWYRQDPGLGLRLIYFSYDVKMKEKGDIPEGYSVSREKKERFSLILESASTNQTSMYLCASRRDRAYNEQFFGPGTRLTVL.

The chain recombines TRBV12-3 or TRBV12-4 with TRBJ2-3; unclear D gene. Trimming shortened V by 3 bases and J by 8 bases, and 9 bases separated the two germline ends. The CDR3 contains 12 residues. This chain's CDR3 is CASSFSSATQYF. CDR3 DNA sequence: TGTGCCAGCAGTTTCTCCAGCGCTACGCAGTATTTT.

This clone was counted once. The chain joins TRBV4-3 to TRBJ1-4; the D gene is possibly TRBD1 (5 bases). Germline CDR1 reads LGHNA; CDR2 reads YSLEER. V was cut by 3 bases and J by 4 bases, with 15 bases left in between. The CDR3 spans 16 residues. The CDR3 loop is CASSQGTSPRNEKLFF. In nucleotides, the CDR3 is TGCGCCAGCAGCCAGGGGACTTCGCCCCGTAATGAAAAACTGTTTTTT.

This chain uses TRBV13 with TRBJ1-2; tentative D call: TRBD1 (6 bases). Trimming took 3 bases from V and 2 from J, leaving 16 bases between them. There are 16 residues in the CDR3. From germline, CDR1 is PRHDT and CDR2 FYEKMQ (reference sequence). The CDR3 DNA is TGTGCCAGCAGCTTCGGGCGCAGGGGTTCCAACTATGGCTACACCTTC. Translation: CASSFGRRGSNYGYTF.